The TCR beta chain described here comes from a study of breast tumors, draining lymph nodes, adjacent tissues. General study points: Luminal-like breast cancer showed significantly higher tumor–nontumor repertoire similarity than basal-like. Tumor repertoires ranked between lymph nodes and nontumor tissue in diversity, with V and J gene preferences. The data were judged consistent with most tumor T cells coming from lymph node and expanding in tumor.

The CDR3 consists of 13 residues. Trimming shortened V by 3 bases and J by 1 base, and 7 bases separated the two germline ends. In the case of this clonotype: As yet, its antigen is unknown.

From the multiplex PCR reads, TCRdb called clonotypes with MiXCR, one entry per CDR3 protein. The sample consists of tens of thousands of distinct CDR3 sequences, under 75% of them appearing once. The genes are TRBV12-3 or TRBV12-4 and TRBJ2-7; no reliable D call. The TCR comes from a female donor with breast cancer. Some clones in this sample may be carry-over from other donors' samples. Sequenced input: breast tumor tissue. CDR3 DNA sequence: TGTGCCAGCAGTTTGGGGTATTCCTACGAGCAGTACTTC. Amino acids: CASSLGYSYEQYF.